This TCR beta chain was recorded in a study of blood T cells in healthy people across ages (dated by TCRdb to 2015 to 2017). In the study overall: In model experiments, template switching captured about one uniquely barcoded TCR beta cDNA molecule for every two T cells. Four age groups were formed from the donors: young (average roughly 15 years), middle-aged (around 41), aged (approximately 60) and long-lived (around 82). Donors of different ages were randomly distributed across sequencing lanes to avoid experimental bias. Age-related changes in TCR beta repertoire diversity were measured in the study by deep sequencing normalized with unique cDNA molecular identifiers. Using the same blood draw, the study looked at two additional independent replicas of 1 million unique cDNA reads for two donors, one aged 18 to 30 and the other aged 80 or older. What the authors observed across the whole study: The CMV infection status of donors was not known, potentially confounding age-related changes in expanded clonotypes. Observed TCR beta diversity per million T cells fell roughly linearly with age, and a significant reduction was already apparent by age roughly 40. Total diversity estimates from one million sequenced T cells were considered lower bounds and underestimates. Compared with the aged group, more naive CD4+ T cells, fewer expanded clones and increased TCR diversity were shown by the long-lived group, suggesting age selection. Bulk unsorted PBMC profiling prevented conclusive comparison of naive and antigen-experienced compartments. A strong correlation was found between observed TCR beta diversity and the percentage of naive T cells measured by flow cytometry.

Library prep was done by 5' RACE. Data came from an Illumina HiSeq 2500. A second PCR of roughly 7 to 11 cycles was performed with a sample-barcoded 5' primer and a J-beta primer mix. A template-switch 5' adaptor carrying 12 random nucleotides introduced a unique molecular identifier onto each TCR beta cDNA molecule. At least 2.5 million CDR3-containing paired-end reads were obtained from each sample. The Mint cDNA synthesis kit, primed by a TRBC-specific oligonucleotide, was used to synthesize first-strand cDNA from all RNA. After uracil-DNA glycosylase treatment, a first 18-cycle PCR used universal primers M1SS and BC2_uni_R on all cDNA. For the original study's pipeline: Normalization of each sample was performed by random selection of 1 million high-quality reads, each carrying a distinct molecular identifier. Reads with shared molecular identifiers were discarded instead of being binned into consensus sequences. MiTCR, with a Q25 quality threshold and the strictest error-elimination algorithm, was used for CDR3 identification, clonotype clustering and error correction. Lower-bound total TCR beta diversity was estimated with a nonparametric unseen species model using Euler transformation. The public reads were quality trimmed at Q25 with fastp and then assembled into clones with MiXCR by TCRdb, keeping productive beta chains. Each entry merges the rows of one CDR3 protein and shows their most common DNA and genes. TCRdb's processing, not the authors', yielded these V and J calls. The table for this sample lists about 780,000 distinct CDR3 sequences; around 45% of them were counted only once. About a sixth of the sample is taken by the ten largest.

V drops 6 bases and J drops 0 bases, leaving 9 bases in between. CDR1 SQVTM and CDR2 ANQGSEA are derived from the germline V gene. From the cysteine through the phenylalanine, the CDR3 covers 12 amino acids. Only the CDR3 region is kept as DNA, spanning 36 bases read in frame from base 1. Systemically healthy Caucasian individuals from Russia, approximately 39 in total and aged roughly 6 to 100 years, were included as donors. Each donor gave 8 to 10 milliliters of peripheral blood, collected into EDTA-treated Vacutainer tubes. Ficoll-Paque density-gradient centrifugation was used to isolate PBMCs, with at least 7 million obtained per sample. Total RNA, at least 5 micrograms per sample, was extracted from PBMCs with Trizol reagent. For every donor, flow cytometry on a PBMC aliquot measured the percentage of naive CD45RAhigh/CD27high T cells. With respect to this clonotype: The antigen it binds to is not known. It has no much larger one-base neighbor in the sample; base qualities were not kept.

Input material: blood. The V gene is TRBV29-1 and the J gene is TRBJ2-7; the D gene lacks a confident call. The clonotype was recovered from a man older than 75 in good health. The CDR3 in this case is CSVNGPSYEQYF. The base sequence is TGCAGCGTGAACGGGCCCTCCTACGAGCAGTACTTC.